This T cell receptor beta chain emerged from a study of molecular identifiers for immune sequencing clone quantification. Turning to the study itself: Sequencing covered four of five parts into which replicate RNA from about 20,000 or 100,000 naive CD8 cells was split.

Germline V gives CDR1 SGHDT, CDR2 YYEEEE. The CDR3 spans 13 residues. The V segment lost 3 bases and the J segment 5 bases; nucleotides outside the gene matches: 5. This clonotype was counted many times. TCRdb independently ran MiXCR on the PCR reads; one entry per CDR3 protein. The sample consists of about 100,000 distinct CDR3 sequences, approximately 40% of them appearing once. This TCR was sampled from a human donor in good health. Some libraries in this study had Jurkat cell RNA spiked in. Sequencing was done on a sample of naive CD8+ T cells from blood, with Jurkat cell RNA spiked in. The subset: FACS-sorted CD8+CD4-CCR7+CD45RA+ naive T cells. This chain connects TRBV5-6 to TRBJ2-7; the match to TRBD1 covers 7 bases. The CDR3 nucleotides read TGTGCCAGCAGCTCCACAGGGGTGGACGAGCAGTACTTC. This codes for CASSSTGVDEQYF. The full variable domain, with the rest looked up from reference TRBV5-6 and TRBJ2-7, is DAGVTQSPTHLIKTRGQQVTLRCSPKSGHDTVSWYQQALGQGPQFIFQYYEEEERQRGNFPDRFSGHQFPNYSSELNVNALLLGDSALYLCASSSTGVDEQYFGPGTRLTVT.